This T cell receptor (beta chain) originates from a study of metastatic and nonmetastatic thyroid tumors. Per germline, CDR1 LNHDA and CDR2 SQIVND (reference sequence). The CDR3 consists of 18 residues. V was shortened by 5 bases and J by 0 bases, with 22 bases between the two germline ends. This clone was detected ten times or more. TCRdb re-analyzed the PCR reads using MiXCR. In the table there are almost 70,000 clones, 14% of which are singletons. Among the patients, none had received any treatment before thyroid surgery. This chain links TRBV19 with TRBJ2-5; the D gene could be TRBD1 or TRBD2 (5 bases each). The sequence derives from a male donor with papillary thyroid cancer or a benign thyroid nodule (not recorded which). Some clones in this sample may be carry-over from other donors' samples. Sequencing was carried out using blood. The CDR3, as DNA: TGTGCCAGTAGTCCTCGGGGCAGGGCTCATAGGTACCAAGAGACCCAGTACTTC. Translated: CASSPRGRAHRYQETQYF. Full variable domain (rest looked up from reference TRBV19 and TRBJ2-5): DGGITQSPKYLFRKEGQNVTLSCEQNLNHDAMYWYRQDPGQGLRLIYYSQIVNDFQKGDIAEGYSVSREKKESFPLTVTSAQKNPTAFYLCASSPRGRAHRYQETQYFGPGTRLLVL.